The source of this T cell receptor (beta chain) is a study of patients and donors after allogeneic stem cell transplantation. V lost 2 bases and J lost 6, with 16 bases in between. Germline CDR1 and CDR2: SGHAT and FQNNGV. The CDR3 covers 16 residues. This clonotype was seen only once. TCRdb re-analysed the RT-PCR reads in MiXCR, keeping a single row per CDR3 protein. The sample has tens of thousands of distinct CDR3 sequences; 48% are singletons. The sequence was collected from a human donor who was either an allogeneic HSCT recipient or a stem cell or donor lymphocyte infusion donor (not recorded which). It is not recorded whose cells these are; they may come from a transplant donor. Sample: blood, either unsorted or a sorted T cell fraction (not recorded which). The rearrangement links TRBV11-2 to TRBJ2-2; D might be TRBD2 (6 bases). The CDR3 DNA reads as TGTGCCAGCAGCTTACTACGCGGGAAGGCGTCCGGGGAGCTGTTTTTT. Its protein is CASSLLRGKASGELFF.